This TCR beta chain was identified during a study of shared clonotypes between healthy human individuals. Study overall: Donors, aged 18 to 49, were a couple of women and a few men. Study-wide points: Naive subsets, compared against memory subsets, generally had larger estimated richness values.

On this clone itself: No antigen is known for it.

Terminally differentiated effector memory CD45RA+ cells were left out of the naive CD8 fraction, which was CD45RO-negative and positively selected for CCR7. CDR1 is SEHNR, CDR2 FQNEAQ, per germline (reference sequence). The CDR3 contains 14 residues. Trimming shortened V by 4 bases and J by 4 bases, and 10 bases separated the two germline ends. An assay was performed, and its level was deep. Original handling: ImmunoSEQ output held junction-only sequences without quality scores, so filtering differed. Assay: immunoSEQ multiplex PCR; the TCRdb copy retains only in-frame clones and omits some. The V and J calls and the clone size are those of that table, but D and trimming were determined from the DNA. The table shows millions of clones, with roughly 91% occurring only once.

The clonotype originates from a man between 18 and 29 years old in good health. Some clones in this sample may be carry-over from other donors' samples. The sample comprised naive CD8+ T cells from PBMCs. The rearrangement links TRBV7-9 to TRBJ1-4; weak D call: TRBD1 (5 bases). CDR3 in amino acids: CASSSGALNEKLFF. CDR3 in DNA: TGTGCCAGCAGCTCCGGGGCTCTTAATGAAAAACTGTTTTTT.